This T cell receptor (beta chain) was identified during a study of cytomegalovirus exposure and HLA in healthy donors (dated by TCRdb to the late 2010s). The study in broad terms: An earlier analysis of 587 of the donors reported more than 250 Gb of sequence data and more than 90 million unique TCR beta sequences from about 200 million T cells. Among a few hundred genotyped donors of the cohort, an average of around 240,000 unique TCR beta nucleotide sequences were sequenced per donor, roughly 18% of them non-productive. Of the roughly 400 genotyped donors, approximately 80% were placed in the genetic ancestry cluster associated with self-reported Caucasian donors. All discovery cohort repertoires had been generated on a single sequencing platform. To predict cytomegalovirus infection status, the study combined high-throughput TCR immunosequencing, statistical association of individual TCRs with disease status, and machine learning. Class I and class II HLA loci were covered by the typing at four-digit resolution. The study aimed to test whether signatures of past pathogen exposure could be identified by cataloging public T cell receptors. Roughly 5 DR-DQ haplotypes were handled as single units for association and clustering because linkage in the cohort was strong. An early release that covered 640 HLA-typed donors contained approximately 300 gigabases of sequencing data and 80 million or so unique TCR sequences. The number of donors typed differed by locus, with roughly 629-640 for A, B, C, DRB1 and DQB1, 522 for DQA1, 606 for DPA1, and roughly 450 for DPB1. A later genetic analysis used genome-wide SNP genotypes for 398 of the 666 donors, treating that subset as a discovery cohort. A later analysis re-analyzed previously published TCR beta repertoires from about 600 donors and added high-resolution HLA genotyping to study TCR occurrence patterns. The later analysis used no new phenotypic data to find candidate immune exposures, relying instead on TCR beta sequences and their occurrence across donors. The study profiled the T cell repertoires of 500 to 800 subjects by immunosequencing and related them to cytomegalovirus serostatus. Alongside the repertoire data, information on donor age, sex, ethnicity and CMV serostatus was compiled. An earlier analysis of more than 450 of the donors used high-throughput TCR beta sequencing to judge whether each TCR beta V gene segment behaved as functional or pseudogenic. Besides the first cohort of 550 to 750 subjects, a separate validation cohort made up of 120 different subjects was used. Study-wide findings and limitations: Roughly uniform sequencing depth across donors was assumed in presence/absence analyses, although this assumption may not hold. Correlated functional status among segregating V segments might be attributable to linkage disequilibrium, but an unknown experimental factor could not be ruled out. In an earlier analysis of 587 of the donors, most TCR beta V segments were observed in productive rearrangements about 90% or about 30% of the time, broadly matching IMGT annotations. A further reported finding was that TCR beta sequences accurately predicted the HLA-A and HLA-B alleles for most subjects in the first cohort. Most TCR sequences were observed very rarely across donors, whereas some public TCRs were present in many individuals. Strong co-occurrence of HLA alleles, especially DR and DQ, made assigning TCR associations to individual alleles difficult. According to a later analysis, most CMV-associated TCR beta chains appeared to be HLA-restricted, and the HLA associations seemed to be driven largely by CMV exposure. A later analysis found that TCR association rates varied across HLA loci, with DRB1 alleles showing the most associated TCRs and HLA-C alleles the fewest. In a later analysis, HLA-associated TCR beta chains were found to be more clonally expanded and to have lower generation probabilities than equally common non-associated chains. A later analysis reported that several top co-occurrence clusters appeared linked to parvovirus B19, influenza, CMV and Epstein-Barr virus. In a later genetic analysis, fewer N-insertions in productive TCRs were reported among donors in an Asian-associated ancestry cluster than the roughly 640-donor mean. The only immune exposure information available for the cohort was CMV serostatus. The study gave a list of under 200 TCR beta chains associated with cytomegalovirus. The authors suggested that the approach could potentially be extended to other disease states and immunological phenotypes. Some IMGT-functional V segments, including TRBV6-2 and TRBV6-3, could not be told apart with the 87-base-pair reads, so those segments were excluded. A later analysis associated 15,000 to 20,000 TCR beta sequences with specific HLA alleles at a false discovery rate of 0.05. In a later genetic analysis, a missense DCLRE1C variant was associated with V-gene and J-gene trimming of TCR beta chains, and the association was replicated in an independent cohort. The sequencing pipeline was judged likely to have produced a cluster of highly shared sequence variants as a technical artifact. Because HLA typing was unavailable for some donors at each locus, only the typed subset was used in association tests. In vitro tests confirmed that a few of the cytomegalovirus-associated TCR beta chains recognize cytomegalovirus antigens. In both the original and validation cohorts, the classifier was reported to diagnose cytomegalovirus status with high specificity and sensitivity. Because counts were too low, 15 to 20 rarely observed V segments, including chromosome 9 orphons, were excluded from the earlier analysis of 587 of the donors. Only TCR beta chains were sequenced in this cohort, and the absence of alpha or paired-chain data limited detectable features.

For CDR1 and CDR2, the germline V gene (reference sequence) lists SEHNR and FQNEAQ. A distance of 21 bases separates the germline ends of V and J, which lose 5 bases and 2 bases respectively. From its cysteine to its phenylalanine, the CDR3 spans 17 amino acids. Left in the record is the CDR3 DNA by itself, 51 bases read in frame from the first base. The library was obtained by the immunoSEQ multiplex PCR assay. The multiplex PCR relied on a mix of 60 forward primers for TCR Vbeta segments and 13 reverse primers for TCR Jbeta segments. The CDR3 region of rearranged TCR beta genes was amplified from genomic DNA with a multiplex PCR assay. The amplified TCR beta libraries were sequenced on the Illumina HiSeq System as 87-base-pair reads. As for the authors' bioinformatics: A later analysis tallied 75 million to 85 million unique TCR beta chains across the 610 or so repertoires, and some 10 million of those chains were shared by two or more donors. A nearest-neighbor algorithm error-corrected the raw reads and collapsed the reads into unique sequences, merging closely related sequences to remove PCR and sequencing errors. To assign V, D and J gene segments, CDR3 sequences were aligned to IMGT reference sequences. For a sequence to be retained, at least a six-nucleotide match to both a V gene segment and a J gene segment was required. Rearrangements were classified as productive when the CDR3 lacked stop codons and remained in frame with V and J, and all other rearrangements were classified as non-productive. CDR3 was defined according to IMGT convention as the region running from the second conserved V-encoded cysteine to the conserved J-encoded phenylalanine. The earlier analysis of 500 to 650 of the donors excluded any sequence lacking an unambiguous match to a single V gene segment. An earlier analysis of 587 of the donors classified V segments as functional when productive rearrangements were above 56.7% and as segregating when the standard deviation between donors was above 5%. To diagnose cytomegalovirus status from the catalog of TCR beta chain sequences, a statistical classification framework was built. In a later analysis, V and J genes were assigned by comparing TCR nucleotide sequences against IMGT/GENE-DB human TR gene sequences. In a later analysis, CDR3 sequences and most-parsimonious VDJ recombination scenarios were assigned using the TCRdist pipeline. In a later analysis, every TCR beta chain was defined by the combination of its CDR3 amino acid sequence and its V-gene family, and reads without a unique V-gene family were dropped. In a later analysis, approximately 590 highly shared, low-generation-probability nucleotide sequences were removed to address suspected cross-contamination and a sequencing artifact. A later analysis calculated a clonal expansion index for each public chain from normalized within-repertoire ranks of inferred template counts. In a later analysis, generation probabilities were computed with a VDJ recombination model fitted to out-of-frame rearrangements, and the resulting probabilities were checked against IGoR. Hypergeometric tests were used in a later analysis to score TCR-TCR, TCR-HLA and TCR-CMV co-occurrence, with a repertoire-size bias correction applied to the TCR pairs. A later analysis estimated false discovery rates by permuting HLA or CMV assignments 20 times. In a later analysis, co-occurring TCRs were grouped using DBSCAN, with TCRdist sequence similarity added in when clustering inside HLA-allele-positive subsets. Repertoires with fewer than 30,000 or more than 120,000 public chains were left out of co-occurrence clustering, as were roughly five repertoires with anomalous nucleotide sharing. In TCRdb, the immuneACCESS table is reduced to in-frame sequences with V and J assigned. These tables do not hold every clone; where another copy was compared, an unresolved V gene accounts for under half, and the others remain unexplained. That table gives V, J and clone size, and the DNA gave D and trimming. The sample has around 36,000 clones on record. Clones ranked in the top ten supply about 3.2% of the sample.

The cohort comprised several hundred healthy bone marrow donors. Cohort members were all nominally healthy when sampled, although unrecorded immune exposures were likely present. The donor was CMV seropositive and was included in the group of around 300 seropositive cohort members. Each donor provided a peripheral blood sample, and peripheral blood mononuclear cells were used for TCR beta sequencing. The Qiagen DNeasy Blood Extraction Kit was used to extract genomic DNA from the blood cell samples. On this clone: Its antigen specificity is not known.

Recombination connected TRBV7-9 to TRBJ2-5, with TRBD2 tentatively as D gene (6 bases match). The specimen was PBMCs. This TCR was sampled from a woman aged 25 to 39 in good health and CMV-seropositive. The DNA is as follows: TGTGCCAGCAGCCCTAGACTAGAGCGAGCCTTACAAGAGACCCAGTACTTC. The resulting protein is CASSPRLERALQETQYF.